This T cell receptor beta chain originates from a study of cytomegalovirus exposure and HLA in healthy donors (dated by TCRdb to 2016 to 2017). Some background on the complete study: In an earlier analysis of 550 to 750 of the donors, 276 Gb of sequence data and 90 million to 120 million unique TCR beta sequences from 150 million to 200 million T cells were reported. About 280 gigabases of sequencing data and approximately 84 million unique TCR sequences were included in an early release covering about 600 HLA-typed donors. Among the roughly 410 genotyped donors, 75% to 90% belonged to the genetic ancestry cluster associated with self-reported Caucasian donors. The study was designed to test whether signatures of past pathogen exposure could be identified by cataloging public T cell receptors. The study profiled the T cell repertoires of 666 subjects by immunosequencing and related them to cytomegalovirus serostatus. Besides the first cohort of hundreds of subjects, a separate validation cohort made up of 120 different subjects was used. High-throughput TCR immunosequencing, statistical association of individual TCRs with disease status, and machine learning were combined to predict cytomegalovirus infection status. A later analysis re-examined previously published TCR beta repertoires from roughly 650 donors and added high-resolution HLA genotyping to investigate patterns of TCR occurrence. Rather than using new phenotypic data, the later analysis identified candidate immune exposures from TCR beta sequences and from how often those sequences occurred across donors. To decide whether each TCR beta V gene segment behaved as functional or pseudogenic, an earlier analysis of approximately 590 of the donors relied on high-throughput TCR beta sequencing. Alongside the repertoire data, information on donor age, sex, ethnicity and CMV serostatus was compiled. In a later genetic analysis, genome-wide SNP genotypes for about 55% of the roughly 700 donors were used, and that subset was treated as a discovery cohort. All discovery cohort repertoires had been generated using a single sequencing platform. Both class I and class II loci were covered by HLA typing, at four-digit resolution. Typing coverage differed by locus: A, B, C, DRB1 and DQB1 were typed in about 620-640 donors, DQA1 in roughly 510, DPA1 in some 600, and DPB1 in 472. Four or five DR-DQ haplotypes were handled as single units for association and clustering, since linkage in the cohort was strong. On average, roughly 250,000 unique TCR beta nucleotide sequences were sequenced per donor among about 400 genotyped donors of the cohort, with roughly 18% of those sequences being non-productive.

About this clone: What antigen it recognizes has not been identified. Base qualities are not recorded, but no much larger clone differs from it by a single base.

Reading the germline V gene gives CDR1 LGHNT and CDR2 FRNRAP. The CDR3 goes from the cysteine to the phenylalanine over 17 residues. Only the CDR3 part of the read is kept: 51 bases, read in frame from the first base. Here V drops 1 base and J drops 3 bases, and the junction holds 8 bases not matched to any gene. Libraries came from the immunoSEQ multiplex PCR assay. A mixture of 60 forward primers for TCR Vbeta segments and 13 reverse primers for TCR Jbeta segments was used in the multiplex PCR. The CDR3 region of rearranged TCR beta genes was amplified from genomic DNA with a multiplex PCR assay. On the Illumina HiSeq System, the amplified TCR beta libraries were sequenced as 87-base-pair reads. From the authors' description of their analysis: Across the 666 repertoires, a later analysis counted 80 million or so unique TCR beta chains, approximately 12 million of which were shared by at least two donors. Raw reads were error-corrected and collapsed into unique sequences by a nearest-neighbor algorithm in which closely related sequences were merged to remove PCR and sequencing errors. CDR3 sequences were aligned to IMGT reference sequences to assign V, D and J gene segments. For a sequence to be retained, at least a six-nucleotide match to both a V gene segment and a J gene segment was required. A rearrangement counted as productive if the CDR3 had no stop codons and remained in frame with V and J, and every other rearrangement counted as non-productive. CDR3 was defined by IMGT convention, running from the second conserved V-encoded cysteine to the conserved J-encoded phenylalanine. The earlier analysis of some 580 of the donors excluded any sequence lacking an unambiguous match to a single V gene segment. An earlier analysis of almost 600 of the donors classified V segments as functional when productive rearrangements were above 56.7% and as segregating when the standard deviation between donors was above 5%. A statistical classification framework was built for diagnosing cytomegalovirus status from the catalog of TCR beta chain sequences. V and J gene assignment, in a later analysis, came from comparing TCR nucleotide sequences with IMGT/GENE-DB human TR gene sequences. The TCRdist pipeline was used in a later analysis to assign CDR3 sequences and most-parsimonious VDJ recombination scenarios. A later analysis defined each TCR beta chain by its CDR3 amino acid sequence plus V-gene family, and excluded reads lacking a unique V-gene family. As a way to deal with suspected cross-contamination and a sequencing artifact, a later analysis dropped nearly 600 nucleotide sequences that were highly shared and had low generation probability. A later analysis calculated a clonal expansion index for each public chain from normalized within-repertoire ranks of inferred template counts. In a later analysis, generation probabilities were computed using a VDJ recombination model fitted to out-of-frame rearrangements, and the results were checked against IGoR. In a later analysis, TCR-TCR, TCR-HLA and TCR-CMV co-occurrence was scored with hypergeometric tests, and a repertoire-size bias correction was applied to TCR pairs. False discovery rates were estimated in a later analysis by permuting HLA or CMV assignments 20 times. In a later analysis, co-occurring TCRs were grouped using DBSCAN, with TCRdist sequence similarity added in when clustering inside HLA-allele-positive subsets. For co-occurrence clustering, repertoires with fewer than 30,000 or more than 120,000 public chains were excluded, along with roughly 5 repertoires with anomalous nucleotide sharing. What TCRdb holds here is the immuneACCESS table cut down to in-frame rearrangements. Part of the clones is not present; checked against another copy, under half of the missing clones reflect an unresolved V gene, and the others are unexplained. That table is the source of V, J and clone size, and D and trimming were worked out from the DNA. This sample lists approximately 140,000 clones; 65% to 90% were detected once. Over 0.95% of the sample is taken by the ten largest.

Beyond this particular receptor, the publication reports: The sequencing pipeline was judged likely to have produced a cluster of highly shared sequence variants as a technical artifact. According to a later analysis, most CMV-associated TCR beta chains appeared to be HLA-restricted, and the HLA associations seemed to be driven largely by CMV exposure. Roughly uniform sequencing depth across donors was assumed in presence/absence analyses, although this assumption may not hold. The 87-base-pair reads could not distinguish some IMGT-functional V segments, including TRBV6-2 and TRBV6-3, so those segments were excluded. A further reported finding was that TCR beta sequences accurately predicted the HLA-A and HLA-B alleles for most subjects in the first cohort. The authors suggested that the approach could potentially be extended to other disease states and immunological phenotypes. In a later genetic analysis, a missense DCLRE1C variant was associated with V-gene and J-gene trimming of TCR beta chains, and the association was replicated in an independent cohort. The cohort was sequenced for TCR beta chains only, and without alpha or paired-chain data the features that could be detected were limited. Specific HLA alleles were associated with 15,000 to 20,000 TCR beta sequences at a false discovery rate of 0.05 in a later analysis. A later analysis found that TCR association rates varied across HLA loci, with DRB1 alleles showing the most associated TCRs and HLA-C alleles the fewest. Assigning TCR associations to individual alleles was difficult when HLA alleles, especially DR and DQ, strongly co-occurred. An earlier analysis of roughly 570 of the donors showed that most TCR beta V segments appeared in productive rearrangements either about 87% or about 30% of the time, which broadly matched IMGT annotations. Several of the top co-occurrence clusters appeared to be linked to parvovirus B19, influenza, CMV and Epstein-Barr virus, according to a later analysis. The study listed around 160 TCR beta chains as associated with cytomegalovirus. In both the original and validation cohorts, the classifier was reported to diagnose cytomegalovirus status with high specificity and sensitivity. Most TCR sequences were seen in very few donors, while some public TCRs were found in many individuals. Linkage disequilibrium might explain the correlated functional status among segregating V segments, but an unknown experimental factor could not be ruled out. Because counts were too low, around 18 rarely observed V segments, including chromosome 9 orphons, were left out of the earlier analysis of approximately 580 of the donors. In a later genetic analysis, fewer N-insertions in productive TCRs were reported among donors in an Asian-associated ancestry cluster than the roughly 640-donor mean. A later analysis found that HLA-associated TCR beta chains were more clonally expanded and had lower generation probabilities than equally common non-associated chains. In vitro tests confirmed that three of the cytomegalovirus-associated TCR beta chains recognize cytomegalovirus antigens. HLA typing was unavailable for some donors at each locus, so association tests used only the typed subset. For the cohort, immune exposure information was limited to CMV serostatus.

In total, fewer than 750 healthy bone marrow donors made up the cohort. At the time of sampling, all cohort members were nominally healthy, though unrecorded immune exposures were likely present. The donor tested CMV seronegative, placing the donor among the roughly 400 seronegative members of the cohort. Every donor gave a peripheral blood sample, and the peripheral blood mononuclear cells from that sample were used for TCR beta sequencing. The Qiagen DNeasy Blood Extraction Kit was used to extract genomic DNA from the blood cell samples. The source material was PBMCs. The receptor was isolated from a girl aged 2 to 9 in good health and CMV-seronegative. The chain was built from TRBV12-5 and TRBJ1-5; 8 junctional bases match TRBD1. The DNA is as follows: TGTGCTAGTGGTTTGGACAGGGGGTCCCGTATCAATCAGCCCCAGCATTTT. Its translation reads: CASGLDRGSRINQPQHF.